This T cell receptor (beta chain) was recovered during a study of cytomegalovirus exposure and HLA in healthy donors. Background on the study: Around 85 million unique TCR sequences came from HLA-typed donors in an early release. General study findings and limits: Across donors, most TCRs were seen rarely, yet some public ones were widespread. The study labeled approximately 150 TCR beta chains cytomegalovirus-associated.

Of note for this clone: Its antigen is unidentified.

PCR employed 60 Vbeta and 13 Jbeta primers. The method was immunoSEQ multiplex PCR; TCRdb's version includes in-frame clones alone and lacks a portion of them. The sample yields 95,000 or so clones, 81% seen once. The length of the CDR3 is 16 residues. The V and J ends lost 2 bases and 4 bases respectively, with 14 bases between them. Though probably carrying unrecorded immune exposures, donors were nominally healthy at sampling. The sequencing sample was made of PBMCs. The chain has TRBV23-1 and TRBJ1-4; unclear D gene. TRBV23-1 is an open reading frame, and its role is uncertain. The receptor was isolated from a woman in her seventies in good health and CMV-seropositive. CDR3 region: CASSQRQRDYNEKLFF. In DNA, the CDR3 is TGCGCCAGCAGTCAACGGCAGCGTGATTATAATGAAAAACTGTTTTTT.